Each of the 8 T cell receptor beta chains below was sequenced from the same sample in a study of cytomegalovirus exposure and HLA in healthy donors. PCR amplification relied on 60 Vbeta primers (plus 13 Jbeta primers). The data were produced by immunoSEQ multiplex PCR, yet TCRdb's version contains in-frame clones alone and is incomplete. The repertoire consists of 150,000 to 200,000 clones, with around three quarters occurring once and the leading ten covering approximately 1%. Input material: PBMCs. These TCRs come from a woman aged 35 to 49 in good health and CMV-seronegative.

The chain is built from TRBV5-4 and TRBJ2-3, with TRBD2 matching over 7 bases. V lost 8 bases, J lost 6 bases, and 9 bases stayed unmatched. The CDR3 is made up of 13 amino acids. CDR1 and CDR2 from the germline V gene are SGHNT and YYREEE (reference sequence). The CDR3 region is CARGRAPDDTQYF. The CDR3 region has the DNA TGTGCCAGGGGGAGGGCCCCCGACGATACGCAGTATTTT.

This chain connects TRBV6-5 to TRBJ1-2; a possible D gene is TRBD1 (6 bases). CDR1 and CDR2 from the germline V gene are MNHEY and SVGAGI. The V gene lost 5 bases and the J gene lost 0 bases, with 10 bases spanning the gap. The CDR3 has 14 residues. The CDR3 DNA follows: TGTGCCAGCAGTAGGGACACCGCTAACTATGGCTACACCTTC. Protein sequence: CASSRDTANYGYTF.

The V gene is TRBV5-1, the J gene TRBJ1-4; 7 nucleotides agree with TRBD1. Per germline, CDR1 SGHRS and CDR2 YFSETQ. This CDR3 has 18 amino acids. Germline trimming cut 3 bases from V and 5 bases from J; bases unmatched to any gene: 16. The CDR3, as DNA: TGCGCCAGCAGCTACGGATCCTTAATGACAGGGACCAATGAAAAACTGTTTTTT. Translated, it gives CASSYGSLMTGTNEKLFF.

The chain joins TRBV5-1 to TRBJ2-1; TRBD1 matches at 10 bases. V gave up 4 bases and J gave up 9 bases; unmatched junction bases: 10. The CDR3 has 15 residues. The germline V gene encodes CDR1 SGHRS and CDR2 YFSETQ. Here the CDR3 DNA reads TGCGCCAGCAGCCTCCGGGGGACAGGGGATGGTGAGCAGTTCTTC. This sequence encodes CASSLRGTGDGEQFF.

V and J are TRBV6-5 and TRBJ1-1, with 9 bases matching TRBD1. The ends lost 6 bases at V and 7 bases at J; junction bases unmatched: 9. Germline V gene data show CDR1 as MNHEY and CDR2 as SVGAGI. CDR3 size: 14 residues. CDR3 protein: CASSRGQGSGEAFF. As DNA, the CDR3 is TGTGCCAGCAGCCGGGGACAGGGATCGGGTGAAGCTTTCTTT.

The chain couples TRBV5-1 to TRBJ1-1, with a weak D call TRBD1 (6 bases). The CDR3 is 15 residues long. CDR1 SGHRS and CDR2 YFSETQ come from the germline V gene. Trimming stripped 1 base from V and 0 bases from J, with 10 bases between. CDR3 region: CASSLSGTMNTEAFF. CDR3 DNA: TGCGCCAGCAGCTTGTCCGGGACAATGAACACTGAAGCTTTCTTT.

The V and J genes are TRBV6-6 and TRBJ2-1, with D possibly TRBD2 on 5 matching bases. Trimming shortened V by 4 bases and J by 7 bases, and 17 bases separated the two germline ends. The V gene's germline CDR1 is MNHNY and CDR2 SVGAGI (reference sequence). This CDR3 is 15 amino acids long. The DNA for the CDR3 is TGTGCCAGCAGTTCTCTGGGTAGCGTCTTAAATGAGCAGTTCTTC. Its protein is CASSSLGSVLNEQFF.

The rearrangement joins TRBV7-9 to TRBJ1-2; 9 nucleotides align to TRBD1. The CDR3 contains 19 residues. V gave up 5 bases and J gave up 8 bases; unmatched junction bases: 24. Per germline, CDR1 SEHNR and CDR2 FQNEAQ (reference sequence). This CDR3 is CASSPIRGQGGLRGTGYTF. The CDR3 DNA sequence: TGTGCCAGCAGCCCCATTCGGGGACAGGGAGGCTTACGTGGCACGGGCTACACCTTC.